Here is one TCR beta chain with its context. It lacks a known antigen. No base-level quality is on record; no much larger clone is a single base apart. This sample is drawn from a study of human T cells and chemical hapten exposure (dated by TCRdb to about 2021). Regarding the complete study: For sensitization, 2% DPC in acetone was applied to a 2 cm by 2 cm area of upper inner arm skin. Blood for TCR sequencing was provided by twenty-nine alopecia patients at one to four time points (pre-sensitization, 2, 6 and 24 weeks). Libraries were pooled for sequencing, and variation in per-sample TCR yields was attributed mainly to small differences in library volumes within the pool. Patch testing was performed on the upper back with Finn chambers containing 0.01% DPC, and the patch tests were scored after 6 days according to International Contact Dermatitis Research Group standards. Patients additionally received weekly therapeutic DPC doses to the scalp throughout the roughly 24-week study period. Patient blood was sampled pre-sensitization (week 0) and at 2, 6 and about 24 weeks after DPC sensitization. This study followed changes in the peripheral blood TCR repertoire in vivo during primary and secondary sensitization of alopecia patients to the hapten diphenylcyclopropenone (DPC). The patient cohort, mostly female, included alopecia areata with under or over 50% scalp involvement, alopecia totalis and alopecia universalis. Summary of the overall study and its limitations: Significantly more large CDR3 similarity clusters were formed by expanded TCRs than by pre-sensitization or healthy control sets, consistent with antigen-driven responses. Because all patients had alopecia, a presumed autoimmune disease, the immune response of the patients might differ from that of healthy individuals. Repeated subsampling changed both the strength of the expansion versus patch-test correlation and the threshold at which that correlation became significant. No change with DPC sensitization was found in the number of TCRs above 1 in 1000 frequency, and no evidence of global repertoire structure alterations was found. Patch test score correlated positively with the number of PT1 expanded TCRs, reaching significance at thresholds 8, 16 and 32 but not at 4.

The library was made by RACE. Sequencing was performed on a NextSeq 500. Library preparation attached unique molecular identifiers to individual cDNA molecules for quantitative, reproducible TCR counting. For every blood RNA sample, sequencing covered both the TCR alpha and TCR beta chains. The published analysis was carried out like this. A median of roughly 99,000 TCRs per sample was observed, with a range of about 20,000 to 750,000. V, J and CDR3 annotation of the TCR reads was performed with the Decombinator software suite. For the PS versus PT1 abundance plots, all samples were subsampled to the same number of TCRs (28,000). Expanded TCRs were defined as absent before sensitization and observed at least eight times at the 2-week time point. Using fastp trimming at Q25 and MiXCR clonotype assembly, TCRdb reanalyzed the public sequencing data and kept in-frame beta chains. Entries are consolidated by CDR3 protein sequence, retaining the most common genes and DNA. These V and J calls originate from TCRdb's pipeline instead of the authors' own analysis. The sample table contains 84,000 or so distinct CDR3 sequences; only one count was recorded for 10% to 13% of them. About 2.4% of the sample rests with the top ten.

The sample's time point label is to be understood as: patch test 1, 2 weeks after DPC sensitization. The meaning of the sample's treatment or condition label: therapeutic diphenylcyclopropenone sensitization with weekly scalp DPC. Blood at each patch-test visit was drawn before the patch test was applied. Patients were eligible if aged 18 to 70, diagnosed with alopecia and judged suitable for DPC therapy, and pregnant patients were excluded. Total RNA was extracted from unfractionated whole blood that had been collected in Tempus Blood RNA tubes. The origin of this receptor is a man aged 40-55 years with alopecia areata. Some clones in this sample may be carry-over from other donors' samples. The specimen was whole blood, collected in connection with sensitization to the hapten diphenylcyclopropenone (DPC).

The bases read TGTGCCAGCAGACCTAAGCGGGGAGGCACAGATGAGCAGTTCTTC. This sequence encodes CASRPKRGGTDEQFF. The chain is made from TRBV7-8 and TRBJ2-1, with 7 bases aligning to TRBD2. Including the terminal cysteine and phenylalanine, the CDR3 comprises 15 residues. Only the CDR3 DNA stays, 45 bases, in frame from base 1. V trim: 6 bases; J trim: 8 bases; unmatched bases: 13. Based on the germline V gene, the CDR1 and CDR2 sequences are SGHVS and FQNEAQ.